These T cell receptor beta chains were read from a single sample in a study of vaccination effects on CD4 cells after COVID-19. Generated by immunoSEQ multiplex PCR, the TCRdb table keeps only in-frame clones and is missing some. The repertoire holds 70,000 to 95,000 clones, with roughly four fifths as singletons. Antigens for these TCRs are unknown. The sample was CD4+ T cells from PBMCs cultured with HCoV-229E spike peptides, taken before COVID-19 vaccination. The receptors come from a human donor who received a COVID-19 vaccine. The CDR3 runs from the conserved cysteine through the conserved F or W. A D gene is named only where the DNA matches it firmly. Size is omitted from some rows. Given values are once, few, many or a class for expanded clones.

CDR3aa,CDR3nt,abundance,v_gene,d_gene,j_gene
CAGGDSYNEQFF,TGTGCCGGGGGCGATTCGTATAATGAGCAGTTCTTC,once,TRBV7-2,.,TRBJ2-1
CASSSGRSSSYNEQFF,TGCGCCAGCAGCTCAGGACGGTCGAGCTCCTACAATGAGCAGTTCTTC,.,TRBV5-1,.,TRBJ2-1
CASSLTGTGEETQYF,TGCGCCAGCAGCTTGACCGGGACAGGGGAGGAGACCCAGTACTTC,once,TRBV5-1,TRBD1,TRBJ2-5
CASSRTDRGLSGANVLTF,TGCGCCAGCAGCCGGACGGACAGGGGGCTATCTGGGGCCAACGTCCTGACTTTC,.,TRBV4-1,TRBD1,TRBJ2-6
CATSKVRDRGWSGYTF,TGTGCCACCAGCAAAGTCCGGGACAGGGGATGGAGTGGCTACACCTTC,.,TRBV15,TRBD1,TRBJ1-2
CASSQGAIFGEGPLYNSPLHF,TGTGCCAGCAGCCAAGGAGCAATTTTTGGTGAGGGTCCCCTTTATAATTCACCCCTCCACTTT,.,TRBV3-1/TRBV3-2,.,TRBJ1-6
CASSPYALQGRAGNTIYF,TGTGCCAGCAGCCCCTATGCTTTGCAGGGGAGGGCTGGAAACACCATATATTTT,.,TRBV3-1/TRBV3-2,.,TRBJ1-3
CASSLEYWSSYNEQFF,TGCGCCAGCAGCTTGGAGTACTGGAGCTCCTACAATGAGCAGTTCTTC,.,TRBV5-1,.,TRBJ2-1
CATSDHRLARETQYF,TGTGCCACCAGTGACCATCGACTAGCTAGGGAGACCCAGTACTTC,.,TRBV24-1,TRBD2,TRBJ2-5
CASSQTSGLSEKLFF,TGTGCCAGCAGCCAGACTTCGGGACTAAGTGAAAAACTGTTTTTT,once,TRBV14,.,TRBJ1-4
CASSPTGPQPQHF,TGTGCCAGCTCACCAACGGGTCCTCAGCCCCAGCATTTT,.,TRBV18,.,TRBJ1-5
CASSQLTGGPYGYTF,TGTGCCAGCAGCCAATTGACAGGGGGCCCCTATGGCTACACCTTC,.,TRBV14,TRBD1,TRBJ1-2
CASSFHAPFGYGYTF,TGTGCCAGCAGTTTTCATGCGCCCTTCGGCTATGGCTACACCTTC,.,TRBV28,.,TRBJ1-2
CASSSTTNYGYTF,TGTGCCAGCAGTAGCACCACTAACTATGGCTACACCTTC,.,TRBV12-3/TRBV12-4,.,TRBJ1-2
CASSFARSEQFF,TGTGCCAGCAGCTTCGCAAGATCTGAGCAGTTCTTC,few,TRBV11-2,.,TRBJ2-1
CASSLVPGNGYTF,TGTGCCAGCAGCTTAGTCCCAGGGAACGGCTACACCTTC,.,TRBV7-2,.,TRBJ1-2
CAWSKRFYNEQFF,TGTGCCTGGAGTAAGCGTTTCTACAATGAGCAGTTCTTC,.,TRBV30,.,TRBJ2-1
CASSYRARNNEQFF,TGTGCCAGCAGCTACAGGGCCCGGAACAATGAGCAGTTCTTC,.,TRBV7-2,.,TRBJ2-1
CASSQTGSDTEAFF,TGTGCCAGCAGCCAAACCGGGAGCGACACTGAAGCTTTCTTT,.,TRBV3-1/TRBV3-2,.,TRBJ1-1
CASSPGQVLTGELFF,TGTGCCAGTAGTCCCGGACAGGTACTCACCGGGGAGCTGTTTTTT,few,TRBV19,TRBD1,TRBJ2-2
CASSNQQQGAFF,TGTGCCAGCAGCAATCAACAACAGGGCGCATTCTTT,.,TRBV6-6,.,TRBJ1-1
CASRGRQNSNQPQHF,TGTGCCTCTAGGGGGCGGCAAAATAGCAATCAGCCCCAGCATTTT,.,TRBV27,TRBD1,TRBJ1-5
CASSFPGNTIYF,TGTGCCAGCAGCTTCCCAGGAAACACCATATATTTT,.,TRBV7-2,.,TRBJ1-3
CASSFEGEKLFF,TGCGCCAGCAGCTTCGAGGGAGAAAAACTGTTTTTT,.,TRBV5-1,.,TRBJ1-4
CASSLGSVSYNEQFF,TGCGCCAGCAGCTTGGGGTCAGTCTCCTACAATGAGCAGTTCTTC,.,TRBV5-1,.,TRBJ2-1
CASSRGSGTDTQYF,TGTGCCAGCTCACGGGGGAGTGGCACAGATACGCAGTATTTT,.,TRBV18,.,TRBJ2-3
CASSPSPAGSPLHF,TGTGCCAGCAGCCCATCGCCGGCGGGTTCACCCCTCCACTTT,.,TRBV7-9,.,TRBJ1-6
CASSFSWGFEGETQYF,TGTGCCAGCAGTTTTTCATGGGGATTCGAGGGAGAGACCCAGTACTTC,once,TRBV27,.,TRBJ2-5
CASSFGLAGGQETQYF,TGTGCCAGCAGTTTTGGACTAGCGGGGGGTCAAGAGACCCAGTACTTC,few,TRBV6-2/TRBV6-3,TRBD2,TRBJ2-5
CASRTPGANTIYF,TGTGCCAGCAGGACCCCCGGGGCAAACACCATATATTTT,once,TRBV6-5,.,TRBJ1-3
CATSPGGAENIQYF,TGTGCCACCAGCCCAGGAGGGGCGGAAAACATTCAGTACTTC,.,TRBV24-1,.,TRBJ2-4
CASSPLAATNEKLFF,TGTGCCAGCAGTCCCCTGGCGGCAACTAATGAAAAACTGTTTTTT,.,TRBV6-5,.,TRBJ1-4
CASSLGGLAGFQETQYF,TGCGCCAGCAGTCTTGGAGGCCTAGCGGGATTCCAAGAGACCCAGTACTTC,.,TRBV10-1,TRBD2,TRBJ2-5
CAGLGAINTGELFF,TGTGCCGGCTTAGGGGCGATAAACACCGGGGAGCTGTTTTTT,.,TRBV6-5,.,TRBJ2-2
CASSQDLIQETQYF,TGTGCCAGCAGCCAAGACTTGATCCAAGAGACCCAGTACTTC,.,TRBV14,.,TRBJ2-5
CASSVVQNTGELFF,TGTGCCAGCAGCGTAGTACAGAACACCGGGGAGCTGTTTTTT,.,TRBV9,.,TRBJ2-2
CASSPQGANTEAFF,TGTGCCAGCTCACCACAGGGGGCGAACACTGAAGCTTTCTTT,few,TRBV18,TRBD1,TRBJ1-1
CASSTAGGLSGELFF,TGTGCCAGCAGCACAGCGGGGGGGCTATCCGGGGAGCTGTTTTTT,.,TRBV28,TRBD2,TRBJ2-2
CASSQDRGGSYQETQYF,TGTGCCAGCAGCCAAGATCGGGGGGGCTCGTACCAAGAGACCCAGTACTTC,.,TRBV3-1/TRBV3-2,TRBD2,TRBJ2-5
CASSQGLPPGLLKNIQYF,TGTGCCAGCAGCCAAGGCCTTCCCCCGGGACTTCTAAAAAACATTCAGTACTTC,.,TRBV4-2,.,TRBJ2-4
CASSYSIGQGRETQYF,TGTGCCAGCAGTTACTCGATAGGACAGGGGAGAGAGACCCAGTACTTC,.,TRBV6-5,TRBD1,TRBJ2-5
CASSRDRVADTQYF,TGTGCCAGCAGCCGGGACAGGGTTGCAGATACGCAGTATTTT,.,TRBV5-5,TRBD1,TRBJ2-3
CASSVGTGPQETQYF,TGTGCCAGCAGCGTAGGGACAGGGCCCCAAGAGACCCAGTACTTC,.,TRBV9,TRBD1,TRBJ2-5
CASSLDRVGTGELFF,TGTGCCAGCAGCTTGGACAGGGTCGGCACCGGGGAGCTGTTTTTT,.,TRBV5-6,.,TRBJ2-2
CSEQGAEETQYF,TGCAGCGAGCAGGGGGCTGAGGAGACCCAGTACTTC,.,TRBV29-1,TRBD1,TRBJ2-5
CASGGEQTINQPQHF,TGTGCCAGCGGAGGGGAACAGACTATCAATCAGCCCCAGCATTTT,few,TRBV2,.,TRBJ1-5
CAGGEENTEAFF,TGTGCAGGAGGGGAAGAGAACACTGAAGCTTTCTTT,few,TRBV6-6,.,TRBJ1-1
CASSLGVGNSPLHF,TGTGCCAGCAGTCTAGGGGTGGGGAATTCACCCCTCCACTTT,.,TRBV27,.,TRBJ1-6
CASSDRTANYGYTF,TGTGCCAGCAGTGATAGGACAGCTAACTATGGCTACACCTTC,.,TRBV2,.,TRBJ1-2
CASSLQGGSPLHF,TGTGCCAGCAGTTTACAGGGGGGGTCACCCCTCCACTTT,.,TRBV2,TRBD1,TRBJ1-6
CASSDSTGNFDGYTF,TGTGCCAGCAGTGACTCGACAGGGAATTTTGATGGCTACACCTTC,.,TRBV6-4,TRBD1,TRBJ1-2
CASSVAVAGQRETQYF,TGTGCCAGCAGCGTAGCTGTGGCAGGTCAACGGGAGACCCAGTACTTC,.,TRBV9,.,TRBJ2-5
CASSPRGISGELFF,TGTGCCAGCAGTCCCAGGGGGATATCCGGGGAGCTGTTTTTT,.,TRBV27,TRBD1,TRBJ2-2
CSVEGLANTEAFF,TGCAGCGTTGAAGGCTTGGCGAACACTGAAGCTTTCTTT,.,TRBV29-1,.,TRBJ1-1
CASSQDQGKAFF,TGTGCCAGCAGCCAAGATCAAGGGAAAGCTTTCTTT,.,TRBV3-1/TRBV3-2,.,TRBJ1-1
CASRQGAAEPQHF,TGTGCCAGCAGACAGGGGGCCGCGGAGCCCCAGCATTTT,.,TRBV6-6,TRBD1,TRBJ1-5
CASSAAGDSYNEQFF,TGTGCCAGCAGCGCCGCAGGGGATTCCTACAATGAGCAGTTCTTC,.,TRBV9,.,TRBJ2-1
CASSTGEGYGYTF,TGTGCCAGTAGTACAGGGGAGGGCTATGGCTACACCTTC,once,TRBV19,.,TRBJ1-2